The 29 T cell receptor beta chains below were found in one sample sequenced in a study of cytomegalovirus exposure and HLA in healthy donors (dated by TCRdb to 2017 to 2019). Preparation of the library involved the immunoSEQ multiplex PCR assay. A mixture of 60 forward primers for TCR Vbeta segments and 13 reverse primers for TCR Jbeta segments was used in the multiplex PCR. TCRdb obtained this table from immuneACCESS and retained in-frame rearrangements with V and J assigned. These tables miss some clones; where compared with another copy, unresolved V genes account for less than half of the shortfall, and the remainder is unexplained. The sample table records about 93,000 clones; over 55% of these occur just once. The biggest ten clones account for about 5.4% of the sample. Sequencing used PBMCs. Receptors were obtained from a boy between 10 and 17 years old in good health and CMV-seropositive.

This chain connects TRBV19 to TRBJ2-1; 11 bases fit TRBD2. V lost 5 bases, J lost 4 bases, and 4 bases stayed unmatched. The CDR3 contains 15 residues. The germline V gene has CDR1 LNHDA and CDR2 SQIVND (reference sequence). The CDR3 protein is CASSPGTSGYNEQFF. The DNA of the CDR3 is TGTGCCAGTAGTCCAGGGACTAGCGGTTACAATGAGCAGTTCTTC. Looking up the rest from reference TRBV19 and TRBJ2-1 gives the full variable domain: DGGITQSPKYLFRKEGQNVTLSCEQNLNHDAMYWYRQDPGQGLRLIYYSQIVNDFQKGDIAEGYSVSREKKESFPLTVTSAQKNPTAFYLCASSPGTSGYNEQFFGPGTRLTVL.

V gene TRBV15 combines with J gene TRBJ1-5, with D perhaps matching TRBD1 (5 bases). Looked up from germline, CDR1 is LNHNV and CDR2 is YYDKDF (reference sequence). Trimming removed 2 bases at V and 6 bases at J, with 11 bases between. This CDR3 has 14 residues. CDR3 residues: CATSRPREGQPQHF. CDR3 DNA sequence: TGTGCCACCAGCAGACCCAGGGAAGGTCAGCCCCAGCATTTT.

This rearrangement joins TRBV29-1 to TRBJ1-2, with TRBD1 matching over 8 bases. This CDR3 has 13 amino acids. The germline V gene encodes CDR1 SQVTM and CDR2 ANQGSEA. With V trimmed by 4 bases and J by 4 bases, 5 bases remained unmatched. This chain's CDR3 is CSVGIGTGYGYTF. The DNA for the CDR3 is TGCAGCGTTGGCATAGGGACAGGCTATGGCTACACCTTC.

J is TRBJ2-7 and V is TRBV5-4; 10 bases agree with TRBD1. Germline V gives CDR1 SGHNT, CDR2 YYREEE (reference sequence). The CDR3 sequence is 15 residues long. V lost 3 bases and J lost 5; bases outside the gene matches: 8. The CDR3 loop is CASSSTRDRGNEQYF. The CDR3 DNA reads TGTGCCAGCAGCTCTACCCGGGACAGGGGAAACGAGCAGTACTTC.

The chain is built from TRBV6-7 and TRBJ2-5; TRBD1 aligns across 7 bases. TRBV6-7 is classed as an ORF, of uncertain function. The length of the CDR3 is 13 residues. V was clipped by 10 bases and J by 5 bases; unmatched bases: 10. The CDR3 DNA sequence: TGTGCCAACCCAACAGGGGACGGGGAGACCCAGTACTTC. Translated, it gives CANPTGDGETQYF.

This rearrangement joins TRBV6-5 to TRBJ1-6; D is undetermined. V was shortened by 2 bases and J by 8 bases, with 7 bases between the two germline ends. Germline V lookup: CDR1 MNHEY, CDR2 SVGAGI. The CDR3 sequence is 13 residues long. CDR3 DNA: TGTGCCAGCAGTTACCTCCGGGATTCACCCCTCCACTTT. This codes for CASSYLRDSPLHF.

The gene calls are TRBV7-9 and TRBJ1-1; D gene unclear. Germline V gives CDR1 SEHNR, CDR2 FQNEAQ (reference sequence). CDR3 size: 15 residues. V was cut by 4 bases and J by 1 base, with 13 bases left in between. CDR3 residues: CASSSEERTNTEAFF. In DNA, the CDR3 is TGTGCCAGCAGCTCAGAGGAGAGAACGAACACTGAAGCTTTCTTT.

The V gene is TRBV2, the J gene TRBJ2-7; D uncertain. Germline V CDR1 and CDR2: SNHLY, FYNNEI. This CDR3 spans 12 amino acids. With 7 bases removed from V and 0 bases from J, the gap between germline ends came to 7 bases. The CDR3 here is CASKQYSYEQYF. The CDR3 nucleotides read TGTGCCAGCAAACAGTACTCCTACGAGCAGTACTTC.

This rearrangement joins TRBV7-2 to TRBJ2-2, with 16 bases lining up with TRBD2. Germline V gives CDR1 SGHTA, CDR2 FQGNSA. V was pared by 4 bases and J by 13 bases, with 3 bases of the junction left unmatched. This CDR3 comprises 14 residues. This chain's CDR3 is CASSSGTSGRALFF. The DNA for the CDR3 is TGTGCCAGCAGCTCCGGGACTAGCGGGAGGGCGCTGTTTTTT.

V gene TRBV5-6 combines with J gene TRBJ2-5; possibly TRBD1 for D (9 bases). The assigned J gene may be wrong: the sequence end matches TRBJ2-7 better. Germline V lookup: CDR1 SGHDT, CDR2 YYEEEE. The CDR3 runs to 15 residues. CDR3 sequence reads: CASSSGGTGNYEQYF. The CDR3 nucleotides are TGTGCCAGCAGCTCGGGGGGGACAGGGAACTACGAGCAGTACTTC.

The rearrangement joins TRBV9 to TRBJ2-2; D perhaps matches TRBD2 (6 bases). The CDR3 consists of 14 residues. Trimming removed 3 bases from V and 0 bases from J, with 6 bases in between. Germline CDR1 is SGDLS and CDR2 is YYNGEE. CDR3 in DNA: TGTGCCAGCAGCGCGGGGGCGAACACCGGGGAGCTGTTTTTT. This sequence encodes CASSAGANTGELFF. Looking up the rest from reference TRBV9 and TRBJ2-2 gives the full variable domain: DSGVTQTPKHLITATGQRVTLRCSPRSGDLSVYWYQQSLDQGLQFLIQYYNGEERAKGNILERFSAQQFPDLHSELNLSSLELGDSALYFCASSAGANTGELFFGEGSRLTVL.

V and J are TRBV9 and TRBJ2-2, with a tentative D call TRBD2 (5 bases). The CDR3 has 14 amino acids. V was shortened by 3 bases and J by 1 base, with 7 bases between the two germline ends. Germline V gene lookup returns CDR1 SGDLS and CDR2 YYNGEE. The CDR3 loop is CASSARGNTGELFF. CDR3 sequence (DNA): TGTGCCAGCAGCGCCCGGGGGAACACCGGGGAGCTGTTTTTT.

This clone was counted once. Sequence at one end of the junction differs from germline and may be a read error. The rearrangement joins TRBV7-2 to TRBJ1-1; a weak D match, TRBD1 (5 bases). The germline CDR1 and CDR2 sequences are SGHTA and FQGNSA. The CDR3 has 17 residues. CDR3 sequence reads: CASGFFSGPGLNTEAFF. The CDR3 DNA is TGTGCCAGCGGCTTTTTTTCTGGGCCGGGACTAAACACTGAAGCTTTCTTT.

The chain couples TRBV6-1 to TRBJ2-7; a weak D match, TRBD2 (6 bases). Germline V gives CDR1 MNHNS, CDR2 SASEGT. The length of the CDR3 is 13 residues. Trimming took off 8 bases at V and 1 base at J, with 12 bases between the two ends. CDR3 nucleotides: TGTGCCAGCGGGGACGGAGGGTCCTACGAGCAGTACTTC. Translating it yields CASGDGGSYEQYF.

This clone appeared a few times. The chain couples TRBV29-1 to TRBJ1-1, with D possibly TRBD1 on 5 matching bases. Germline CDR1 SQVTM, CDR2 ANQGSEA. The CDR3 totals 14 residues. Trimming took off 6 bases at V and 5 bases at J, with 19 bases between the two ends. CDR3 residues: CSVGGVGKRTEAFF. CDR3 sequence (DNA): TGCAGCGTGGGGGGGGTGGGCAAGCGAACTGAAGCTTTCTTT.

This chain uses TRBV6-4 with TRBJ1-1; 7 bases line up with TRBD1. CDR3 size: 13 residues. With V trimmed by 5 bases and J by 3 bases, 3 bases remained unmatched. Germline V gene data show CDR1 as MRHNA and CDR2 as SNTAGT. CDR3: CASSRQGDTEAFF. The CDR3, as DNA: TGTGCCAGCAGTCGACAGGGAGACACTGAAGCTTTCTTT.

The chain couples TRBV5-5 to TRBJ2-7; 7 bases align to TRBD2. V lost 0 bases and J lost 3; bases outside the gene matches: 3. Germline values: CDR1 SGHKS, CDR2 YYEKEE (reference sequence). The CDR3 spans 14 residues. The CDR3 bases are TGTGCCAGCAGCTTGGTAGGGGAGGGCTACGAGCAGTACTTC. Its translation: CASSLVGEGYEQYF. The full variable domain, in which reference TRBV5-5 and TRBJ2-7 provide the parts outside the CDR3, is DAGVTQSPTHLIKTRGQQVTLRCSPISGHKSVSWYQQVLGQGPQFIFQYYEKEERGRGNFPDRFSARQFPNYSSELNVNALLLGDSALYLCASSLVGEGYEQYFGPGTRLTVT.

V gene TRBV6-6 combines with J gene TRBJ2-1; 7 nucleotides match TRBD1. The CDR3 extends over 15 amino acids. From germline, CDR1 is MNHNY and CDR2 SVGAGI (reference sequence). J was trimmed by 8 bases and V by 5 bases; bases with no gene match: 12. The CDR3 bases are TGTGCCAGCAGTGTTAGGACAGGAGTAAGCGATGAGCAGTTCTTC. Translation gives CASSVRTGVSDEQFF.

This chain joins TRBV5-4 and TRBJ2-7; 11 bases line up with TRBD2. V trimming: 5 bases; J trimming: 0 bases; junction bases outside the gene matches: 7. CDR1 is SGHNT, CDR2 YYREEE, per germline (reference sequence). The CDR3 totals 16 residues. In nucleotides, the CDR3 is TGTGCCAGCAGTTCTGGACTAGCGGGTAACTCCTACGAGCAGTACTTC. Its translation: CASSSGLAGNSYEQYF.

V gene TRBV7-3 combines with J gene TRBJ2-2; 10 positions match TRBD2. The CDR3 has 17 amino acids. V shed 0 bases, J shed 6 bases, and the junction held 7 bases outside the gene matches. Germline V gives CDR1 SGHTA, CDR2 FQGTGA. In DNA, the CDR3 is TGTGCCAGCAGCTTAACCGTGGCTAGCGGGAGCCCCGGGGAGCTGTTTTTT. It yields the protein CASSLTVASGSPGELFF.

This rearrangement joins TRBV2 to TRBJ2-7; weak D call: TRBD1 (5 bases). The germline V and J ends were trimmed by 2 bases and 5 bases, with 13 bases remaining between them. The CDR3 length is 14 residues. CDR1 and CDR2 from the germline V gene are SNHLY and FYNNEI. CDR3 in amino acids: CASSERGRAHEQYF. The CDR3 DNA sequence: TGTGCCAGCAGTGAAAGGGGCAGGGCCCACGAGCAGTACTTC.

The V and J genes are TRBV9 and TRBJ2-2; 9 bases match TRBD2. This CDR3 region has 15 residues. CDR1 and CDR2 from the germline V gene are SGDLS and YYNGEE. The V segment lost 5 bases and the J segment 3 bases; nucleotides outside the gene matches: 5. As DNA, the CDR3 is TGTGCCAGCAGTACCAGCGGGGGGTACACCGGGGAGCTGTTTTTT. Translating gives CASSTSGGYTGELFF. Together with reference TRBV9 and TRBJ2-2, the CDR3 gives the full variable domain: DSGVTQTPKHLITATGQRVTLRCSPRSGDLSVYWYQQSLDQGLQFLIQYYNGEERAKGNILERFSAQQFPDLHSELNLSSLELGDSALYFCASSTSGGYTGELFFGEGSRLTVL.

This clone came up a few times. The chain links TRBV19 to TRBJ2-3; no firm D call. V lost 1 base, J lost 2 bases, and 4 bases lay in between. The CDR3 has 13 amino acids. CDR1 LNHDA and CDR2 SQIVND come from the germline V gene (reference sequence). The CDR3 here is CASSIGATDTQYF. CDR3 in DNA: TGTGCCAGTAGTATAGGGGCCACAGATACGCAGTATTTT.

The gene calls are TRBV30 and TRBJ1-1; no definite D call. The ends were cut back, 1 base at V and 0 bases at J, with 9 bases in the middle. This CDR3 is built from 14 residues. CDR1 is GTSNPN, CDR2 SVGIG, per germline (reference sequence). CDR3 protein: CAWSGRNVNTEAFF. DNA for the CDR3: TGTGCCTGGAGTGGCAGGAACGTGAACACTGAAGCTTTCTTT.

The DNA for the CDR3 is TGTGCCTGGAGTGTAATGGGGCTTCTTAAAATGGCCCAGTACTTC. Translation: CAWSVMGLLKMAQYF. The J gene is TRBJ2-5, the V gene TRBV30, with D tentatively TRBD1 (5 bases). Germline-derived CDR1 and CDR2 are GTSNPN and SVGIG (reference sequence). This CDR3 is 15 amino acids long. Trimming removed 0 bases from V and 9 bases from J, with 20 bases in between.

This clone appeared a few times. The chain links TRBV19 to TRBJ2-7, with a weak D call TRBD2 (5 bases). Germline-derived CDR1 and CDR2 are LNHDA and SQIVND (reference sequence). The CDR3 contains 14 residues. Trimming pared 5 bases from V and 5 bases from J, leaving 16 bases between. The CDR3 sequence is CASSGLVPLDEQYF. In nucleotides, the CDR3 is TGTGCCAGTAGTGGACTGGTTCCGCTGGACGAGCAGTACTTC.

The rearrangement links TRBV27 to TRBJ2-1; 9 nucleotides agree with TRBD2. Losses at the gene ends were 2 bases for V and 4 bases for J; bases not matched to a gene: 12. CDR3 length: 18 amino acids. CDR1 is MNHEY, CDR2 SMNVEV, per germline (reference sequence). The CDR3, as DNA: TGTGCCAGCAGTTTAGAGAAAGGCCTAGCGGGAAGGTACAATGAGCAGTTCTTC. The encoded protein is CASSLEKGLAGRYNEQFF.

This sequence joins TRBV9 and TRBJ2-1; tentative D call: TRBD2 (5 bases). V was clipped by 4 bases and J by 7 bases, with 18 bases between them. The CDR3 loop spans 15 amino acids. CDR1 SGDLS and CDR2 YYNGEE come from the germline V gene. The DNA of the CDR3 is TGTGCCAGCAGCCGTGGCGGGCAGCTATCGAATGAGCAGTTCTTC. This translates into CASSRGGQLSNEQFF.

A few counts support this clone. Within the sample, other DNA sequences also encode this same CDR3. V usage is TRBV27 and J usage is TRBJ1-1; perhaps TRBD1 as D (5 bases). The germline V gene encodes CDR1 MNHEY and CDR2 SMNVEV (reference sequence). Trimming removed 5 bases at V and 1 base at J, with 8 bases between. CDR3 length equals 13 residues. Written as DNA, the CDR3 is TGTGCCAGCAGTCCCGGGGGGAACACTGAAGCTTTCTTT. Encoded protein: CASSPGGNTEAFF.